This passage covers 16 T cell receptor beta chains from one sample sequenced in a study of radiotherapy plus CTLA-4 blockade in lung cancer. Sequencing was performed with immunoSEQ multiplex PCR; in TCRdb, only in-frame clones are kept and a portion is missing. This table holds 30,000 to 40,000 clones, approximately 70% found once. Sequences were derived from peripheral blood, sampled from a patient treated with radiotherapy plus ipilimumab. All receptors come from a human donor with non-small cell lung cancer who had stable disease on radiotherapy plus ipilimumab.

The rearrangement joins TRBV5-1 to TRBJ2-2, with D maybe TRBD1 (6 bases). The V and J ends lost 2 bases and 5 bases respectively, with 13 bases between them. The length of the CDR3 is 15 residues. The germline CDR1 and CDR2 sequences are SGHRS and YFSETQ. The CDR3 reads CASSLGQSRTGELFF. Written as DNA, the CDR3 is TGCGCCAGCAGCTTAGGACAGTCGAGGACCGGGGAGCTGTTTTTT.

The chain couples TRBV13 to TRBJ1-2; D ambiguous. Germline CDR1 PRHDT, CDR2 FYEKMQ (reference sequence). Trimming left V 5 bases short and J 8 bases short, with 12 bases between. CDR3 length: 12 residues. The chain's CDR3 is CASSLPMGGYTF. CDR3 DNA sequence: TGTGCCAGCAGCCTCCCGATGGGGGGCTACACCTTC. The full variable domain, with the rest looked up from reference TRBV13 and TRBJ1-2, is AAGVIQSPRHLIKEKRETATLKCYPIPRHDTVYWYQQGPGQDPQFLISFYEKMQSDKGSIPDRFSAQQFSDYHSELNMSSLELGDSALYFCASSLPMGGYTFGSGTRLTVV.

This chain joins TRBV11-2 and TRBJ2-5; 9 nucleotides align to TRBD1. Germline lookup yields CDR1 SGHAT and CDR2 FQNNGV. The CDR3 loop spans 15 amino acids. Germline trimming cut 3 bases from V and 4 bases from J; bases unmatched to any gene: 6. DNA for the CDR3: TGTGCCAGCAGCTTGACCGGGACAGGGAGAGAGACCCAGTACTTC. Translated, it gives CASSLTGTGRETQYF.

The chain carries TRBV29-1 and TRBJ2-7; D is perhaps TRBD1 (6 bases). Trimming pared 6 bases from V and 9 bases from J, leaving 15 bases between. Germline assignment: CDR1 SQVTM and CDR2 ANQGSEA. The CDR3 has 11 amino acids. The CDR3 loop is CSVYRVDGQYF. CDR3 nucleotide sequence: TGCAGCGTCTACAGGGTTGATGGGCAGTACTTC.

CDR3 coding DNA: TGTGCCAGCTCCCGTAGCCGGGGGAACACTGAAGCTTTCTTT. Its protein product is CASSRSRGNTEAFF. The rearrangement joins TRBV18 to TRBJ1-1; D remains ambiguous. Germline CDR1 and CDR2: KGHSH and LQKENI. Deletions cut 6 bases from V and 1 base from J, with 12 bases between. The CDR3 length is 14 residues.

This chain joins TRBV7-9 and TRBJ1-1, with D unresolved. CDR1 SEHNR and CDR2 FQNEAQ come from the germline V gene (reference sequence). V shed 0 bases and J shed 0 bases, with 5 bases lying between them. The CDR3 contains 14 residues. This chain's CDR3 is CASSLAQLNTEAFF. The CDR3 nucleotides are TGTGCCAGCAGCTTAGCTCAACTGAACACTGAAGCTTTCTTT.

The chain carries TRBV10-2 and TRBJ2-7, with 7 bases fitting TRBD2. Unmatched junction bases numbered 9, after V lost 7 bases and J lost 6 bases. The germline V gene encodes CDR1 WSHSY and CDR2 SAAADI. CDR3 length: 13 amino acids. This chain's CDR3 is CASNFPGGGEQYF. For the CDR3, the DNA is TGCGCCAGCAACTTTCCGGGAGGAGGCGAGCAGTACTTC.

The chain joins TRBV4-2 to TRBJ2-3; tentatively, D is TRBD1 or TRBD2 (5 bases each). Germline CDR1 is LGHNA and CDR2 is YNFKEQ. Trimming removed 0 bases at V and 2 bases at J, with 12 bases between. The CDR3 spans 16 residues. Written as DNA, the CDR3 is TGTGCCAGCAGCCAAGATCCGGGACGGCTCACAGATACGCAGTATTTT. This gives the protein CASSQDPGRLTDTQYF.

This clone appeared a few times. The CDR3 sequence is CASSSRDSGIGTQYF. The CDR3 DNA is TGTGCCAGCAGCTCCCGGGACAGTGGAATTGGGACCCAGTACTTC. The V gene is TRBV7-2, the J gene TRBJ2-5; 7 bases agree with TRBD1. The CDR3 has 15 amino acids. V lost 4 bases, J lost 7 bases, and 12 bases stayed unmatched. Looked up from germline, CDR1 is SGHTA and CDR2 is FQGNSA. The entire variable domain, with the rest obtained from reference TRBV7-2 and TRBJ2-5, is as follows: GAGVSQSPSNKVTEKGKDVELRCDPISGHTALYWYRQSLGQGLEFLIYFQGNSAPDKSGLPSDRFSAERTGGSVSTLTIQRTQQEDSAVYLCASSSRDSGIGTQYFGPGTRLLVL.

This clone has just a few counts. The J gene is TRBJ1-6, the V gene TRBV7-3; 7 nucleotides align to TRBD1. J gave up 6 bases and V 4 bases, and 3 bases lay outside the gene matches. In germline, CDR1 is SGHTA, CDR2 FQGTGA. This CDR3 is 14 amino acids long. The CDR3 bases are TGTGCCAGCAGCTCGACAGGGACTAATTCACCCCTCCACTTT. This sequence encodes CASSSTGTNSPLHF.

With regard to this clone: Mismatch with germline at one junction end may stem from a read error. V and J are TRBV5-1 and TRBJ2-1, with D unclear. Germline V lookup: CDR1 SGHRS, CDR2 YFSETQ. The CDR3 loop spans 14 amino acids. CDR3 residues: CASSFETAYNERFF. The DNA for the CDR3 is TGCGCCAGCAGCTTCGAGACGGCTTACAATGAGCGGTTCTTC.

Turning to this clone: Other nucleotide sequences in the sample specify the same CDR3. The chain uses TRBV4-1 and TRBJ1-5; TRBD1 matches 7 bases. This CDR3 is built from 15 residues. V lost 1 base to trimming and J lost 7 bases; unmatched junction nucleotides: 7. Germline V gene sequence: CDR1 MGHRA, CDR2 YSYEKL. CDR3 DNA sequence: TGCGCCAGCAGCCAAGTGGGTCAGGGGGTGCAGCCCCAGCATTTT. This codes for CASSQVGQGVQPQHF.

This clone was seen a handful of times. The gene calls are TRBV13 and TRBJ1-3; D is possibly TRBD1 (6 bases). V was trimmed by 2 bases and J by 0 bases, leaving 14 bases between them. In germline, CDR1 is PRHDT, CDR2 FYEKMQ (reference sequence). This CDR3 has 17 residues. The CDR3 protein is CASSLFQGSNSGNTIYF. CDR3 DNA: TGTGCCAGCAGCTTATTTCAGGGGTCGAACTCTGGAAACACCATATATTTT.

V gene TRBV7-8 combines with J gene TRBJ2-2, with a tentative D call TRBD2 (5 bases). Deletions cut 5 bases from V and 5 bases from J, with 12 bases between. The CDR3 is made up of 14 amino acids. CDR1 and CDR2 (germline): SGHVS, FQNEAQ. This CDR3 reads CASSISRDTGELFF. CDR3 bases: TGTGCCAGCAGCATCTCTCGGGATACCGGGGAGCTGTTTTTT.

This clone was found a few times. The gene calls are TRBV6-5 and TRBJ2-3; 13 positions match TRBD2. J gave up 4 bases and V 5 bases, and 0 bases lay outside the gene matches. Looked up from germline, CDR1 is MNHEY and CDR2 is SVGAGI. The CDR3 extends over 14 amino acids. CDR3 region: CASSGLAGADTQYF. Written as DNA, the CDR3 is TGTGCCAGCAGTGGACTAGCGGGAGCAGATACGCAGTATTTT.

A few counts support this clone. The chain has TRBV7-9 and TRBJ2-1; 7 positions agree with TRBD2. The CDR3 loop spans 14 amino acids. Germline trimming cut 8 bases from V and 0 bases from J; bases unmatched to any gene: 4. Germline V lookup: CDR1 SEHNR, CDR2 FQNEAQ (reference sequence). DNA for the CDR3: TGTGCCAGCGTCGGCGGGAGCTCCTACAATGAGCAGTTCTTC. Its translation: CASVGGSSYNEQFF. The variable domain in full, completed from reference TRBV7-9 and TRBJ2-1, reads DTGVSQNPRHKITKRGQNVTFRCDPISEHNRLYWYRQTLGQGPEFLTYFQNEAQLEKSRLLSDRFSAERPKGSFSTLEIQRTEQGDSAMYLCASVGGSSYNEQFFGPGTRLTVL.